This T cell receptor beta chain was profiled in a study of T cells after yellow fever vaccination. V lost 4 bases and J lost 9, with 8 bases in between. The CDR3 is 11 residues long. Germline values: CDR1 SGDLS, CDR2 YYNGEE. This clonotype occurred many times. Study-wide results and caveats: In post-booster samples, most primary-vaccination clones reappeared (approximately 96% CD4, 70% to 90% CD8). Detection of almost all vaccine-responding clonotypes in sorted memory subsets failed on day 0.

From the 5' RACE reads, TCRdb called clonotypes with MiXCR, one entry per CDR3 protein. This table has tens of thousands of distinct CDR3 sequences, 5% to 6% appearing once. The J gene is TRBJ2-1, the V gene TRBV9; D could derive from TRBD1 or TRBD2 (6 bases each). This sequence originates from a man aged 25 to 45 who received the YFV17D yellow fever vaccine. The sample here was PBMCs, either bulk or a sorted T-cell subset (CD4+, CD8+, memory, or dextramer-sorted; not recorded which), taken 15 days after the yellow fever booster vaccination. Written as DNA, the CDR3 is TGTGCCAGCAGCCCGGGGGCTGAGCAGTTCTTC. Its translation is CASSPGAEQFF.